These 15 T cell receptor beta chains were all obtained from the same sample, sequenced in a study of blood T cell repertoires in COVID-19. Assay: immunoSEQ multiplex PCR; the TCRdb copy retains only in-frame clones and omits some. Among over 70,000 clones listed, 75% to 90% were seen once. Sequenced: peripheral blood. The receptors come from a human donor in a cohort sampled during active COVID-19.

This rearrangement joins TRBV5-1 to TRBJ2-3; no reliable D call. The CDR3 covers 16 residues. Germline V CDR1 and CDR2: SGHRS, YFSETQ. V was cut by 3 bases and J by 0 bases, with 14 bases left in between. CDR3 in amino acids: CASSSQLDSSTDTQYF. CDR3 nucleotides: TGCGCCAGCAGCTCCCAGCTTGACTCTAGCACAGATACGCAGTATTTT.

The CDR3 loop is CSARGQFSYNEQFF. The CDR3 DNA sequence: TGCAGCGCCCGAGGGCAGTTCTCCTACAATGAGCAGTTCTTC. This sequence joins TRBV29-1 and TRBJ2-1; tentatively, D is TRBD2 (5 bases). The CDR3 loop spans 14 amino acids. Germline CDR1 and CDR2: SQVTM and ANQGSEA. V dropped 7 bases and J dropped 0 bases, with 13 bases sitting between them.

The chain links TRBV27 to TRBJ1-2, with D perhaps TRBD1 (6 bases). V lost 3 bases and J 3 bases, leaving 8 bases between the germline ends. The CDR3 contains 13 residues. Germline loops: CDR1 MNHEY, CDR2 SMNVEV (reference sequence). The CDR3 is CASSLSGDYGYTF. The CDR3 bases are TGTGCCAGCAGTTTGTCAGGGGACTATGGCTACACCTTC.

V gene TRBV11-2 combines with J gene TRBJ1-3; 7 positions match TRBD1. V shed 3 bases and J 6 bases; nucleotides not matched to a gene: 8. Germline V gene data show CDR1 as SGHAT and CDR2 as FQNNGV. This CDR3 is 15 amino acids long. CDR3 protein: CASSLAGDRANTIYF. Here the CDR3 DNA reads TGTGCCAGCAGCTTGGCCGGCGACAGGGCAAACACCATATATTTT.

The chain couples TRBV28 to TRBJ1-3; 7 bases match TRBD1. V lost 8 bases to trimming and J lost 0 bases; unmatched junction nucleotides: 7. Germline CDR1 and CDR2: MDHEN and SYDVKM. The CDR3 is 15 amino acids. CDR3 nucleotides: TGTGCCAGCCAGGGACAGTTTCTCTCTGGAAACACCATATATTTT. Translation gives CASQGQFLSGNTIYF.

The gene calls are TRBV27 and TRBJ1-5; tentative D call: TRBD1 (6 bases). CDR1 and CDR2 (germline): MNHEY, SMNVEV (reference sequence). The CDR3 contains 13 residues. The V and J ends lost 5 bases and 4 bases respectively, with 9 bases between them. DNA of the CDR3: TGTGCCAGCAGTCGACAGGTAAATCAGCCCCAGCATTTT. Translated: CASSRQVNQPQHF.

Only one count was recorded for this clone. The rearrangement uses TRBV5-1 and TRBJ2-5, with 8 bases aligning to TRBD2. Trimming at V came to 2 bases and at J to 2 bases, leaving 8 bases not matched to a gene. CDR1 and CDR2 (germline): SGHRS, YFSETQ. The CDR3 contains 16 residues. DNA of the CDR3: TGCGCCAGCAGCTTTACTAGCGGATGGGGGCAAGAGACCCAGTACTTC. Translating it yields CASSFTSGWGQETQYF.

This chain uses TRBV5-6 with TRBJ2-7, with 8 nucleotides matching TRBD1. Germline V gene data show CDR1 as SGHDT and CDR2 as YYEEEE. Unmatched junction bases numbered 4, after V lost 2 bases and J lost 3 bases. The CDR3 runs to 14 residues. In nucleotides, the CDR3 is TGTGCCAGCAGCTTCCGGGACAGGTTCTACGAGCAGTACTTC. Residues: CASSFRDRFYEQYF.

This clone was seen a single time. The chain uses TRBV6-2 or TRBV6-3 and TRBJ2-5; TRBD1 agrees at 9 bases. The CDR3 contains 14 residues. The germline gives CDR1 MNHEY, CDR2 SVGEGT. With 5 bases clipped from V and 5 bases from J, the junction kept 6 bases outside the gene matches. CDR3 region: CASSQTGGVETQYF. The CDR3 DNA reads as TGTGCCAGCAGTCAAACAGGGGGCGTGGAGACCCAGTACTTC.

The chain employs TRBV28 and TRBJ1-2; D not resolved. The CDR3 contains 13 residues. Germline CDR1 MDHEN, CDR2 SYDVKM. V was pared by 6 bases and J by 3 bases, with 11 bases between. The CDR3 DNA sequence: TGTGCCAGCAGCCGTGGAGTGGACTATGGCTACACCTTC. Translating gives CASSRGVDYGYTF.

V usage is TRBV18 and J usage is TRBJ1-5, with D possibly TRBD1 on 5 matching bases. This CDR3 spans 19 amino acids. The V gene lost 5 bases and the J gene lost 2 bases, with 25 bases spanning the gap. Germline V gene lookup returns CDR1 KGHSH and CDR2 LQKENI. This CDR3 is CASSSRFGGKDLGNQPQHF. For the CDR3, the DNA is TGTGCCAGCTCATCCCGCTTTGGGGGGAAGGACTTGGGCAATCAGCCCCAGCATTTT.

The CDR3 DNA reads as TGTGCCAGCAGCTTCCAGCGTAATGAGCAGTTCTTC. Translating gives CASSFQRNEQFF. This rearrangement joins TRBV5-4 to TRBJ2-1; no reliable D call. Between the trimmed V and J ends, which lost 2 bases and 7 bases, there was a span of 7 bases. The CDR3 runs to 12 residues. Germline-derived CDR1 and CDR2 are SGHNT and YYREEE (reference sequence).

CDR3 coding DNA: TGTGCCAGCAGTCAGACTAGCGGGAGGAAGTTAGAGGGTGAGCAGTTCTTC. Translating it yields CASSQTSGRKLEGEQFF. The J gene is TRBJ2-1, the V gene TRBV28; 13 nucleotides line up with TRBD2. From germline, CDR1 is MDHEN and CDR2 SYDVKM. There are 17 residues in the CDR3. J gave up 9 bases and V 5 bases, and 13 bases lay outside the gene matches. The full variable domain, completed using reference TRBV28 and TRBJ2-1, is DVKVTQSSRYLVKRTGEKVFLECVQDMDHENMFWYRQDPGLGLRLIYFSYDVKMKEKGDIPEGYSVSREKKERFSLILESASTNQTSMYLCASSQTSGRKLEGEQFFGPGTRLTVL.

The chain combines TRBV2 with TRBJ2-5; D call uncertain. V lost 9 bases and J 0 bases, leaving 8 bases between the germline ends. Germline CDR1 SNHLY, CDR2 FYNNEI. The CDR3 contains 12 residues. The CDR3 spells CASLLYQETQYF. CDR3 nucleotides: TGTGCCAGTCTATTGTACCAAGAGACCCAGTACTTC.

The genes are TRBV9 and TRBJ1-1; TRBD1 matches 7 bases. The CDR3 consists of 14 residues. Germline V gives CDR1 SGDLS, CDR2 YYNGEE. V lost 3 bases, J lost 1 base, and 3 bases stayed unmatched. CDR3 nucleotides: TGTGCCAGCAGCGCAGGGGGATGGAACACTGAAGCTTTCTTT. This sequence encodes CASSAGGWNTEAFF.